The clone carrying this T cell receptor beta chain was detected only once. The antigen is undetermined. The record originates from a study of siplizumab effects on memory and regulatory T cells. The table came from immunoSEQ multiplex PCR; TCRdb's copy has only in-frame clones and leaves some out. The table records some 56,000 clones, approximately 97% of them present only once. Sequencing of unstimulated naive, memory, effector memory and TEMRA subsets was performed in a few donor pairs. Study-wide points: Memory cells seemed less diverse than naive T cells, which seemed major alloresponse contributors. Unstimulated subsets accounted for the mapping of only a minor share of the clones that were alloreactive.

The sequence came from a human donor in good health. Sequenced sample: naive CD8+ T cells sorted from blood.

This CDR3 is CASSPGQIYEQYF. DNA of the CDR3: TGCGCCAGCAGCCCGGGACAAATCTACGAGCAGTACTTC. The genes are TRBV10-1 and TRBJ2-7, with D possibly matching TRBD1 (6 bases). Deletions cut 6 bases from V and 3 bases from J, with 12 bases between. Germline CDR1 is WNHNN and CDR2 is SYGVQD (reference sequence). The CDR3 is 13 amino acids.